This T cell receptor beta chain is drawn from a study of blood T cell repertoires in COVID-19. Study information: Whether acute or convalescent, the COVID-19 samples came from the United States, Italy and Spain. T cells, B-cell-depleted T cells, or PBMCs provided the cDNA or gDNA that served as material.

In the study's own analysis: For nucleated cells, counts were estimated from reference gene primer amplification. The repertoire was sequenced with immunoSEQ multiplex PCR; TCRdb's copy has only in-frame clones and lacks some. V and J calls and clone size are given by that table; D and trimming were obtained from the DNA. The data hold about 170,000 clones, with roughly 86% observed a single time. Per the germline V gene, CDR1 is MGHRA and CDR2 is YSYEKL. The CDR3 has 16 residues. The V and J ends lost 3 bases and 0 bases respectively, with 13 bases between them. Specimen: peripheral blood. The TCR comes from a man between 70 and 80 years old with acute or convalescent COVID-19. The rearrangement links TRBV4-1 to TRBJ2-3; D is perhaps TRBD2 (6 bases). CDR3 DNA sequence: TGCGCCAGCAGCCACACCCGGGCGGGGAGCACAGATACGCAGTATTTT. Its translation is CASSHTRAGSTDTQYF.